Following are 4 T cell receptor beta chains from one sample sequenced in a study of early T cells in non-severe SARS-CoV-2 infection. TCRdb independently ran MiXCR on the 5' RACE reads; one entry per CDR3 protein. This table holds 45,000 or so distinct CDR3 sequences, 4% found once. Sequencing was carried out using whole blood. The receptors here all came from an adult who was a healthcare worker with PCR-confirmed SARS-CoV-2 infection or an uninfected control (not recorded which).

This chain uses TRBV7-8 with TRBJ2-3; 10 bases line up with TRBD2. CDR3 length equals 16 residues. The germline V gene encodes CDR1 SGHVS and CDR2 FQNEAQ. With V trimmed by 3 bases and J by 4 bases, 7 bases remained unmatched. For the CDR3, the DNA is TGTGCCAGCAGCTTTGCTAGCGGGAGAGGTCCAGATACGCAGTATTTT. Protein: CASSFASGRGPDTQYF.

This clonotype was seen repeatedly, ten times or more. CDR3 coding DNA: TGTGCCAGCAGTGAGGGACTAGCGGGAGGGCAGTACGAGCAGTACTTC. It encodes CASSEGLAGGQYEQYF. The chain employs TRBV2 and TRBJ2-7; TRBD2 agrees at 16 bases. V was clipped by 3 bases and J by 4 bases; unmatched bases: 3. In germline, CDR1 is SNHLY, CDR2 FYNNEI. The CDR3 is made up of 16 amino acids. The entire variable domain, with the rest obtained from reference TRBV2 and TRBJ2-7, is as follows: EPEVTQTPSHQVTQMGQEVILRCVPISNHLYFYWYRQILGQKVEFLVSFYNNEISEKSEIFDDQFSVERPDGSNFTLKIRSTKLEDSAMYFCASSEGLAGGQYEQYFGPGTRLTVT.

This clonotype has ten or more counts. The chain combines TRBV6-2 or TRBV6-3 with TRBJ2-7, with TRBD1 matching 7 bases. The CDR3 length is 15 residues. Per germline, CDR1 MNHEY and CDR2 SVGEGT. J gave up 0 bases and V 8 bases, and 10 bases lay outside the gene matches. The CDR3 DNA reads TGTGCCAGCGCAGGGACAGTGAGGAGCTCCTACGAGCAGTACTTC. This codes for CASAGTVRSSYEQYF.

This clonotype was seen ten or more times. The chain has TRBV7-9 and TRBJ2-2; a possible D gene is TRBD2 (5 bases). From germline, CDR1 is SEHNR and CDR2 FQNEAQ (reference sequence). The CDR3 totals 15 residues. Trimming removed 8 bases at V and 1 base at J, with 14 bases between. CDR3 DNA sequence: TGTGCCAGCGGGCGGGCAGATGGGAACACCGGGGAGCTGTTTTTT. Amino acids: CASGRADGNTGELFF.